This TCR beta chain was profiled in a study of blood T cell repertoires in COVID-19 (dated by TCRdb to between 2020 and 2021). In the study overall: Collaborator samples came from the United States, Italy and Spain and covered acute and convalescent phases of COVID-19. Deeply sampled blood TCRbeta repertoires from subjects exposed to, actively infected with, or recovered from COVID-19 were included in the dataset. Nearly every sample came with metadata listing a de-identified subject ID, COVID-19 status, age in years and sex. The material from the prospective study consisted of cDNA or gDNA derived from T cells, B-cell-depleted T cells, or PBMCs. The repertoires were released in a freely available public database meant as a resource for research on the immune response to SARS-CoV-2. HLA class I and class II types, where available, came from metadata supplied by the sample provider rather than from assay-based typing. The samples were drawn from the first 160 participants of the ongoing ImmuneRACE study and from more than 1,000 subjects provided by 6 global collaborators.

Enrolling through a virtual design, the prospective study's participants ranged in age from roughly 18 to 95 years and lived across more than 20 United States geographic areas. In the prospective study, participants were assigned to cohorts based on the clinical history participants reported in a screening survey and a study questionnaire. Recovered participants in ImmuneRACE Cohort 3 were defined as having two consecutive negative NP/OP PCR tests, clearance from a healthcare professional, or resolution of symptoms. In the prospective study, whole blood, serum and a nasopharyngeal or oropharyngeal swab were collected from each participant by mobile phlebotomists. Additional blood draws and questionnaires over an approximately 2-month period could optionally be provided by prospective study participants. Prospective study blood samples were shipped either frozen or at room temperature before DNA extraction.

The CDR3 covers 15 residues, taking in both the cysteine and the phenylalanine. The read is trimmed to its CDR3 DNA, 45 bases read in frame from base 1. Relative to germline, V is 4 bases shorter and J is 4 bases shorter, with 13 bases between their ends. Sequences SNHLY (CDR1) and FYNNEI (CDR2) are obtained from the germline V gene. The paper's findings and limits, for the study overall: The amount of clinical and demographic metadata varied by source and participant and was provided uncurated.

TCRbeta CDR3 regions were amplified from genomic DNA by means of the immunoSEQ Assay, a bias-controlled multiplex PCR. The study's processing was this. The number of nucleated cells in each sample was estimated by amplification of reference gene primers within the assay. Sequence reads were collapsed and filtered to measure the absolute abundance of every unique TCRbeta CDR3 rearrangement. For each sample, productive Simpson clonality was calculated by taking the square root of Simpson's diversity index across productive rearrangements. The immuneACCESS repertoire file appears here via TCRdb, limited to in-frame rearrangements. These files lack a portion of the clones; in checked studies, under half of the deficit traces to unresolved V genes, and the cause of the others is not known. V, J and clone size are those of that table, while D and trimming were read from the DNA. In this sample the table shows about 200,000 clones, more than 70% of which occur a single time. The ten largest account for approximately 8.1% of the sample.

On this clone: This receptor's antigen is unknown. No base quality values were provided; no much bigger clone lies one nucleotide off.

The chain links TRBV2 with TRBJ1-4, with the D segment identity uncertain. Material: PBMCs or T cells enriched from blood (not recorded which). The sequence came from a woman in her late teens or twenties who had recovered from COVID-19. The CDR3 region has the sequence CASSVRARGNEKLFF. The sequenced DNA is TGTGCCAGCAGTGTTAGGGCACGGGGTAATGAAAAACTGTTTTTT.